This T cell receptor (beta chain) was identified in a study of siplizumab effects on memory and regulatory T cells (dated 2019 in TCRdb). Regarding the study in general: The study examined how the anti-CD2 antibody siplizumab affects alloreactive T-cell subsets in allogeneic mixed lymphocyte reactions built from human PBMCs. Paper-wide results and their limitations: Sequences below about 10^-5 frequency were poorly captured, so only a minor fraction of alloreactive clones could be mapped to unstimulated subsets. Whether proliferating Tregs from siplizumab cultures were suppressive was not functionally confirmed. The cumulative frequency of alloreactive sequences that could be traced back to unstimulated CD4+ memory T cells was significantly reduced by siplizumab. For roughly 75-96% of proliferating CD4+ or CD8+ clones, no naive or memory phenotype could be assigned. Of the alloreactive CD4+ clones that could be mapped, the Treg-derived share averaged roughly 69% with siplizumab compared with under 30% in control reactions. Greater diversity appeared to be present in unstimulated naive T cells than in memory T cells, and a substantial contribution to the alloresponse seemed to be made by naive cells.

This clone has a single count. Its antigen is not yet known. Base qualities were left out, and no much larger clone turns up one base away. The library was built by means of the immunoSEQ multiplex PCR assay. Some 100,000 TCR templates per sample were assayed by the deep sequencing platform. Genomic DNA extracted from sorted T cells was the material used for TCRbeta CDR3 sequencing. In the original analysis: Clonal analysis of TCRbeta CDR3 data was done in the R programming language. Alloreactive CD4+ and CD8+ clones were identified by comparing unstimulated samples to CFSE-low samples taken after the reaction. By matching sequences to the repertoires of sorted unstimulated Treg and non-Treg cells, each alloreactive CD4+ clone was assigned a regulatory or non-regulatory origin. TCRdb mirrors the immuneACCESS table, restricted to in-frame sequences. Some clones are absent from its copies; in checked studies, under half trace to an unresolved V gene, and the reason for the others is unknown. D and trimming come from the DNA, and the V and J calls and clone size come from that table. The sample profile shows some 96,000 clones; more than 85% of them were found once. 0.15% of the sample is taken by the ten largest.

Sorted unstimulated T cells and proliferating T cells recovered from mixed lymphocyte reactions underwent TCRbeta CDR3 sequencing. Fresh whole blood from about 9 HLA-typed healthy donors was used as the source from which PBMCs were isolated. The germline V gene gives CDR1 as MDHEN and CDR2 as SYDVKM. The CDR3, from cysteine to phenylalanine, totals 16 residues. Left in the record is the CDR3 DNA by itself, 48 bases read in frame from the first base. Trimming takes 6 bases from V and 2 bases from J, and the germline ends sit 17 bases apart. In this chain, TRBV28 is recombined with TRBJ2-1; the D gene is possibly TRBD1, with 5 bases matching. The receptor was isolated from a human donor in good health. Sequenced sample: CD4+ T cells sorted from blood. CDR3 loop: CASRPPAGLPYNEQFF. At the DNA level, the sequence is TGTGCCAGCAGACCTCCCGCAGGGCTGCCCTACAATGAGCAGTTCTTC. Outside the CDR3, residues come from the reference TRBV28 and TRBJ2-1 proteins, so the full variable domain is: DVKVTQSSRYLVKRTGEKVFLECVQDMDHENMFWYRQDPGLGLRLIYFSYDVKMKEKGDIPEGYSVSREKKERFSLILESASTNQTSMYLCASRPPAGLPYNEQFFGPGTRLTVL.